This record covers a single T cell receptor (beta chain). No antigen is known for it. The sample is drawn from a study of T cells expressing NK-cell markers (dated by TCRdb to 2018 to 2020). Some background on the complete study: TCR beta-chain repertoires were profiled in sorted CD3+CD56+NKG2C+, CD3+CD56+NKG2C- and CD3+CD56-NKG2C+ T-cell subsets from about 8 donors. Randomly selected healthy volunteers, three men and five women, were used as the eight sequenced donors. Among the eight sequenced donors, seven were HCMV-seropositive and one was HCMV-seronegative. Illumina HiSeq 2000/2500, MiSeq or NextSeq was used to sequence libraries as 2 x 150 bp reads. What the authors observed across the whole study: In roughly 6 donors, the dominant CD3+CD56+NKG2C+ clonotypes were found to rank among the top 10 CD8+ clonotypes and to make up 1.0-7.0% of CD8+ T cells. It remained unclear whether the expanded NKG2C-expressing T cell clones were specific for HCMV antigens. Those dominant clonotypes were again the most abundant among CD3+CD56-NKG2C+ cells in a few donors, at roughly 28.3-65%.

Instrument on record: Illumina HiSeq 2000. TCR beta cDNA libraries were made by 5'RACE template switching that added a universal primer site and unique molecular identifiers. cDNA synthesis was primed from the TCR beta constant segment and was followed by two successive PCR amplification steps. The original methods were these. Reads were demultiplexed and grouped by UMI with MIGEC, and clonotypes were assembled and quantified with MiTCR. To exclude erroneous sequences, any TCR cDNA sequence not supported by at least two reads was discarded. The tcR package was used for downstream repertoire analysis, and clonotypes were matched between fractions using CDR3 nucleotide sequence together with V segment. VDJmatch was used to annotate antigen specificity against VDJdb, with one amino acid substitution in CDR3 allowed. Once TCRdb had reprocessed the reads, it stored one entry per CDR3 protein sequence and supplied no DNA. The V and J calls shown here were made by TCRdb, not taken from the authors' results. This specimen's table enumerates roughly 420,000 distinct CDR3 sequences. Of the sample, roughly 8% falls within the top ten clones.

A commercial ELISA kit detecting HCMV-specific IgG in serum was used to determine HCMV serostatus. Peripheral blood mononuclear cells were isolated from blood by Ficoll density gradient centrifugation. CDR3 length: 15 amino acids, cysteine to phenylalanine. No DNA was logged. Sequences SEHNR (CDR1) and FQNEAQ (CDR2) are obtained from the germline V gene (reference sequence). Recombination joined TRBV7-9 with TRBJ2-4; TCRdb proposes TRBD2, but this gene call is untestable without DNA. This receptor was identified in a woman aged 18 to 75 in good health. What was sequenced was blood T cells: a sorted CD56 or NKG2C T cell subset, CD4+ or CD8+ T cells, or bulk PBMC T cells (not recorded which). The CDR3 protein sequence reads: CASSAEGLAKNIQYF.